The rows below give T cell receptor beta chains drawn from one sample of a study of OX40 agonist ivuxolimab in advanced cancers. Libraries were prepared by immunoSEQ multiplex PCR; TCRdb keeps only in-frame clonotypes and omits some of them. The sample has around 25,000 clones, around 82% seen once. This specimen consisted of CD4+ or CD8+ T cells sorted from blood, obtained in a trial of the OX40 agonist ivuxolimab. These receptors came from an adult with an advanced solid tumor such as melanoma, head and neck, liver or kidney cancer. The CDR3 runs from the conserved cysteine through the conserved F or W. A D gene is named only where the DNA matches it firmly. Only part of the rows carry a size: once, few, many, or a class if the clone is expanded.

v_gene,j_gene,abundance,d_gene,CDR3nt,CDR3aa
TRBV18,TRBJ2-2,-,-,TGTGCCAGCTCACCGATCGGGACGACCGGGGAGCTGTTTTTT,CASSPIGTTGELFF
TRBV4-1,TRBJ1-1,-,-,TGCGCCAGCAGCCCCTCAGACGGAGCGACTGAAGCTTTCTTT,CASSPSDGATEAFF
TRBV2,TRBJ2-1,few,-,TGTGCCAGCAGCTTTGGGAGCTCCTACAATGAGCAGTTCTTC,CASSFGSSYNEQFF
TRBV10-3,TRBJ2-5,-,-,TGTGCCATCAGTGAGTCCCGGGACGAGGAGACCCAGTACTTC,CAISESRDEETQYF
TRBV9,TRBJ1-2,-,TRBD1,TGTGCCAGCAGCGTAGGGGCAGGGGGCAGATCCTATGGCTACACCTTC,CASSVGAGGRSYGYTF
TRBV7-2,TRBJ1-2,once,-,TGTGCCAGCAGCCCTCCGGGACGGAAGATTAACTATGGCTACACCTTC,CASSPPGRKINYGYTF
TRBV29-1,TRBJ1-1,-,-,TGCAGCGTTGAAGGTGCACAAGAAGCTTTCTTT,CSVEGAQEAFF
TRBV19,TRBJ1-2,-,TRBD1,TGTGCCAGTAGTCTAACGGACAGGGCCTATGGCTACACCTTC,CASSLTDRAYGYTF
TRBV7-8,TRBJ1-4,-,TRBD1,TGTGCCAGCAGCTTCGGACAGGGGGGAACTAATGAAAAACTGTTTTTT,CASSFGQGGTNEKLFF
TRBV5-8,TRBJ1-5,-,-,TGTGCCAGCAGCTTGGATCAGCCCCAGCATTTT,CASSLDQPQHF
TRBV7-2,TRBJ2-1,-,TRBD2,TGTGCCAGCAGCCCGGGACTAGATTACAATGAGCAGTTCTTC,CASSPGLDYNEQFF
TRBV7-2,TRBJ1-4,-,-,TGTGCCAGCAGCCGGTCCGGGACGGAGAACGAAAAACTGTTTTTT,CASSRSGTENEKLFF
TRBV29-1,TRBJ2-1,-,TRBD2,TGCAGCGTATTGACTAGCGGGCTCGGAAACAATGAGCAGTTCTTC,CSVLTSGLGNNEQFF
TRBV9,TRBJ1-3,-,-,TGTGCCAGCAGCGTAGATATCCGCACTGGAAACACCATATATTTT,CASSVDIRTGNTIYF
TRBV2,TRBJ1-2,few,TRBD1,TGTGCCAGCAGGACAACAGGGGGGAGGGAAGGCTACACCTTC,CASRTTGGREGYTF
TRBV10-3,TRBJ1-3,-,-,TGTGCCATCATGGCGGGGGTTGGAAACACCATATATTTT,CAIMAGVGNTIYF
TRBV6-6,TRBJ2-2,-,-,TGTGCCAGCCACATCAGAGGCACCGGGGAGCTGTTTTTT,CASHIRGTGELFF
TRBV28,TRBJ1-2,-,-,TGTGCCAGCAGTTTAGCTAACTATGGCTACACCTTC,CASSLANYGYTF
TRBV9,TRBJ1-1,few,-,TGTGCCAGCAGCTCCCCCCGGGGTGGGTTGAACACTGAAGCTTTCTTT,CASSSPRGGLNTEAFF
TRBV6-5,TRBJ1-3,-,-,TGTGCCAGCAGGCCTGGGGCGAGAAACACCATATATTTT,CASRPGARNTIYF